Presented here are 10 T cell receptor beta chains from one specimen sequenced in a study of T-cell reconstitution after alpha-beta-depleted transplantation in children. Unique molecular identifiers were built into the TCRbeta library. TCRdb recomputed calls from the PCR reads with MiXCR, one row per CDR3 protein. Of 440,000 or so distinct CDR3 sequences listed, roughly two fifths are singletons. The sample in question was PBMCs, obtained before TCRalphabeta/CD19-depleted stem cell transplant. The receptors stem from a girl aged 2-9 years with aplastic anemia, due to receive a stem cell transplant.

The chain carries TRBV9 and TRBJ2-7; TRBD2 might be the D (5 bases). The germline V gene encodes CDR1 SGDLS and CDR2 YYNGEE. Trimming removed 4 bases from V and 2 bases from J, with 10 bases in between. This CDR3 contains 13 residues. Written as DNA, the CDR3 is TGTGCCAGCAGCCCCCCGGGAACCTACGAGCAGTACTTC. Residues: CASSPPGTYEQYF.

The gene calls are TRBV4-1 and TRBJ1-1; D is possibly TRBD1 (5 bases). CDR3 length: 16 amino acids. Germline-derived CDR1 and CDR2 are MGHRA and YSYEKL. Trimming pared 2 bases from V and 0 bases from J, leaving 13 bases between. CDR3 DNA: TGCGCCAGCAGCCAACGAGAGGGGTTCATGAACACTGAAGCTTTCTTT. This sequence encodes CASSQREGFMNTEAFF.

This clonotype was observed a single time. This may arise from a read error, as a much more abundant clone is one base away. The rearrangement joins TRBV29-1 to TRBJ1-1; 9 bases are a match to TRBD1. The CDR3 has 12 residues. Germline lookup yields CDR1 SQVTM and CDR2 ANQGSEA. With 8 bases clipped from V and 4 bases from J, the junction kept 5 bases outside the gene matches. The CDR3 protein is CSPGQGSTEAFF. The CDR3 nucleotides read TGCAGCCCCGGACAGGGGAGCACTGAAGCTTTCTTT. Supplemented by reference TRBV29-1 and TRBJ1-1, the full variable domain reads SAVISQKPSRDICQRGTSLTIQCQVDSQVTMMFWYRQQPGQSLTLIATANQGSEATYESGFVIDKFPISRPNLTFSTLTVSNMSPEDSSIYLCSPGQGSTEAFFGQGTRLTVV.

This chain joins TRBV6-5 and TRBJ2-1; 7 positions agree with TRBD2. Germline assignment: CDR1 MNHEY and CDR2 SVGAGI. The trim removed 2 bases at V and 5 bases at J, leaving 3 bases unmatched. The CDR3 contains 14 residues. The CDR3 reads CASSYGGVHNEQFF. CDR3 sequence (DNA): TGTGCCAGCAGTTACGGGGGGGTTCACAATGAGCAGTTCTTC.

This clonotype was observed a few times. V gene TRBV5-1 combines with J gene TRBJ2-3, with D perhaps TRBD2 (6 bases). This CDR3 spans 14 amino acids. V gave up 0 bases and J gave up 4 bases, with 9 bases separating them. The germline CDR1 and CDR2 sequences are SGHRS and YFSETQ. CDR3: CASSLGVAADTQYF. In DNA form, the CDR3 reads TGCGCCAGCAGCTTGGGAGTAGCGGCAGATACGCAGTATTTT. The whole variable domain, filled in from reference TRBV5-1 and TRBJ2-3, reads KAGVTQTPRYLIKTRGQQVTLSCSPISGHRSVSWYQQTPGQGLQFLFEYFSETQRNKGNFPGRFSGRQFSNSRSEMNVSTLELGDSALYLCASSLGVAADTQYFGPGTRLTVL.

The rearrangement uses TRBV5-1 and TRBJ1-1; D unclear. This CDR3 is built from 12 residues. Germline V gene lookup returns CDR1 SGHRS and CDR2 YFSETQ. V was trimmed by 6 bases and J by 7 bases, leaving 13 bases between them. The DNA of the CDR3 is TGCGCCAGCACCGCAGACTACAGTGAAGCTTTCTTT. Residues: CASTADYSEAFF.

This clonotype turned up a few times. The chain links TRBV7-9 to TRBJ2-1, with D unclear. Germline loops: CDR1 SEHNR, CDR2 FQNEAQ (reference sequence). This CDR3 contains 13 residues. With 2 bases removed from V and 6 bases from J, the gap between germline ends came to 8 bases. The CDR3 DNA reads TGTGCCAGCAGCTTACTTCTACTCAATGAGCAGTTCTTC. It encodes CASSLLLLNEQFF.

V is TRBV6-6 and J is TRBJ2-2; TRBD1 or TRBD2 may be the D gene (5 bases each). Germline CDR1 reads MNHNY; CDR2 reads SVGAGI (reference sequence). The CDR3 has 13 residues. The V end was cut by 10 bases, the J end by 4 bases, with 13 bases between. The CDR3 protein is CANAGASTGELFF. CDR3 nucleotides: TGTGCCAACGCCGGGGCATCCACCGGGGAGCTGTTTTTT.

The gene calls are TRBV7-2 and TRBJ2-3; 10 bases are shared with TRBD2. V shed 4 bases and J 6 bases; nucleotides not matched to a gene: 7. CDR3 length equals 15 residues. In germline, CDR1 is SGHTA, CDR2 FQGNSA. The CDR3 DNA reads as TGTGCCAGCAGCTCCCCGGGACTAGCGTTTGATACGCAGTATTTT. Residues: CASSSPGLAFDTQYF.

This clonotype was seen many times. This sequence joins TRBV27 and TRBJ2-7; D possibly corresponds to TRBD1 (6 bases). The V gene's germline CDR1 is MNHEY and CDR2 SMNVEV (reference sequence). V lost 8 bases to trimming and J lost 0 bases, with 11 bases between them. This CDR3 is 13 amino acids long. CDR3 in amino acids: CASVNRASYEQYF. In DNA form, the CDR3 reads TGTGCCAGCGTCAACAGGGCCTCCTACGAGCAGTACTTC.